A single sample is the source of the 16 T cell receptor beta chains below, sequenced in a study of T cell repertoires in cytomegalovirus infection. These receptors have no known antigen. TCRdb passed the reads through MiXCR, listing each CDR3 protein once. The sample holds some 920,000 distinct CDR3 sequences, less than 40% seen once. The source was cultured CD8+ T cells from PBMCs, collected from culture after CMV antigen stimulation. The receptor set was obtained from a human donor in good health (CMV status not recorded). Some clones in this sample may be carry-over from other donors' samples.

The chain has TRBV12-3 or TRBV12-4 and TRBJ2-1, with TRBD1 matching over 9 bases. There are 15 residues in the CDR3. J lost 4 bases, V lost 7 bases, and 8 bases had no gene match. The CDR3 coding sequence is TGTGCCAGCACCCTACAGGGGGCGGGATACAATGAGCAGTTCTTC. Encoded protein: CASTLQGAGYNEQFF.

The J gene is TRBJ2-1, the V gene TRBV6-8; TRBD1 is a possible D gene (5 bases). V was shortened by 5 bases and J by 10 bases, with 9 bases between the two germline ends. This CDR3 spans 11 amino acids. CDR1 is MNHGY, CDR2 SAAAGT, per germline. Written as DNA, the CDR3 is TGTGCCAGCAGTGGCTGGGGCGAGCAGTTCTTC. Amino acid sequence: CASSGWGEQFF.

The V gene is TRBV4-3, the J gene TRBJ1-2; D is unclear. The CDR3 totals 16 residues. Trimming took off 0 bases at V and 3 bases at J, with 14 bases between the two ends. Germline V CDR1 and CDR2: LGHNA, YSLEER. CDR3 loop: CASSQDENSIHYGYTF. The CDR3 DNA reads TGCGCCAGCAGCCAAGATGAGAACAGCATTCACTATGGCTACACCTTC.

This clonotype occurred many times. The rearrangement links TRBV7-6 to TRBJ1-4; no definite D call. Germline lookup yields CDR1 SGHVS and CDR2 FNYEAQ. This CDR3 comprises 18 residues. V lost 5 bases and J 4 bases, leaving 23 bases between the germline ends. The CDR3 DNA sequence: TGTGCCAGCAGCCCCGCACCGGTGAGGGAAACCATTAATGAAAAACTGTTTTTT. It is translated as CASSPAPVRETINEKLFF. Based on the CDR3 plus reference TRBV7-6 and TRBJ1-4, the full variable domain is GAGVSQSPRYKVTKRGQDVALRCDPISGHVSLYWYRQALGQGPEFLTYFNYEAQQDKSGLPNDRFSAERPEGSISTLTIQRTEQRDSAMYRCASSPAPVRETINEKLFFGSGTQLSVL.

The chain joins TRBV2 to TRBJ2-1, with D possibly matching TRBD2 (6 bases). This CDR3 contains 11 residues. Germline assignment: CDR1 SNHLY and CDR2 FYNNEI. The V and J ends lost 7 bases and 9 bases respectively, with 10 bases between them. The CDR3 nucleotides read TGTGCCAGCACCGGGGGAGGTGAGCAGTTCTTC. Translating it yields CASTGGGEQFF.

The chain recombines TRBV9 with TRBJ2-1, with 11 nucleotides matching TRBD2. This CDR3 has 19 residues. Germline CDR1 is SGDLS and CDR2 is YYNGEE. With 0 bases clipped from V and 8 bases from J, the junction kept 16 bases outside the gene matches. The DNA for the CDR3 is TGTGCCAGCAGCGTAGGAGGGGGGGCTAGCGGGGGGCCCTGGGATGAGCAGTTCTTC. This encodes CASSVGGGASGGPWDEQFF.

The chain couples TRBV20-1 to TRBJ2-7, with D possibly being TRBD2 (5 bases). This CDR3 has 12 amino acids. The germline V gene encodes CDR1 DFQATT and CDR2 SNEGSKA (reference sequence). V lost 5 bases and J 3 bases, leaving 11 bases between the germline ends. CDR3 sequence reads: CSAPRGVYEQYV. The CDR3 DNA reads as TGCAGTGCTCCCCGGGGAGTCTACGAGCAGTACGTC.

V and J are TRBV3-1 and TRBJ2-7; D is possibly TRBD1 (5 bases). V gave up 0 bases and J gave up 7 bases, with 13 bases separating them. Looked up from germline, CDR1 is LGHDT and CDR2 is YNNKEL (reference sequence). The CDR3 has 14 residues. This CDR3 reads CASSQEGAVGEQYV. CDR3 DNA sequence: TGTGCCAGCAGCCAAGAAGGGGCTGTTGGGGAGCAGTACGTC.

V and J are TRBV7-8 and TRBJ1-5; D is uncertain. The ends were cut back, 5 bases at V and 6 bases at J, with 17 bases in the middle. Germline CDR1 and CDR2: SGHVS and FQNEAQ. The CDR3 runs to 15 residues. The DNA for the CDR3 is TGTGCCAGCAGCACACACAAAGGGATTTTTCAGCCCCAGCATTTT. Protein product: CASSTHKGIFQPQHF. The whole variable domain, filled in from reference TRBV7-8 and TRBJ1-5, reads GAGVSQSPRYKVAKRGQDVALRCDPISGHVSLFWYQQALGQGPEFLTYFQNEAQLDKSGLPSDRFFAERPEGSVSTLKIQRTQQEDSAVYLCASSTHKGIFQPQHFGDGTRLSIL.

This clonotype came up a few times. The chain has TRBV29-1 and TRBJ2-1, with D perhaps matching TRBD1 (5 bases). This CDR3 is 14 amino acids long. V gave up 6 bases and J gave up 0 bases, with 12 bases separating them. The germline V gene has CDR1 SQVTM and CDR2 ANQGSEA. The CDR3 bases are TGCAGCGTCCCCTGGGGCTACTCCTACAATGAGCAGTTCTTC. Protein sequence: CSVPWGYSYNEQFF.

This clonotype was picked up a small number of times. The chain has TRBV4-1 and TRBJ2-2; 11 bases align to TRBD2. From germline, CDR1 is MGHRA and CDR2 YSYEKL. J gave up 7 bases and V 4 bases, and 5 bases lay outside the gene matches. The CDR3 runs to 15 residues. CDR3 in DNA: TGCGCCAGCAGCCCATTGACTAGCGGGGTCGGGGAGCTGTTTTTT. It codes for CASSPLTSGVGELFF.

J is TRBJ2-2 and V is TRBV7-3; a weak D match, TRBD1 (6 bases). CDR3 length: 15 amino acids. Germline CDR1 SGHTA, CDR2 FQGTGA. V was trimmed by 0 bases and J by 5 bases, leaving 10 bases between them. CDR3 DNA sequence: TGTGCCAGCAGCTTAACGGGCAGGGGAACCGGGGAGCTGTTTTTT. Translation: CASSLTGRGTGELFF.

The chain combines TRBV24-1 with TRBJ2-3, with D maybe TRBD2 (6 bases). The CDR3 extends over 15 amino acids. The V end was cut by 4 bases, the J end by 5 bases, with 15 bases between. Germline V CDR1 and CDR2: KGHDR, SFDVKD. CDR3 loop: CATSDPTSWEDTQYF. The CDR3 region has the DNA TGTGCCACCAGTGACCCCACTAGCTGGGAAGATACGCAGTATTTT.

This clonotype came up a few times. The V gene is TRBV12-3 or TRBV12-4, the J gene TRBJ2-1; TRBD2 agrees at 11 bases. This CDR3 is 18 amino acids long. J gave up 4 bases and V 6 bases, and 14 bases lay outside the gene matches. DNA of the CDR3: TGTGCCAGCAGCCAAGCAGTAGCGGGGGGGCCGGGGTACAATGAGCAGTTCTTC. This translates into CASSQAVAGGPGYNEQFF.

A word on this clonotype: A single base separates this from a much larger clone, so it may be a read error. The V call is TRBV7-9, the J call TRBJ2-1; D uncertain. From germline, CDR1 is SEHNR and CDR2 FQNEAQ (reference sequence). The CDR3 totals 15 residues. In DNA, the CDR3 is TGTGCCAGCAGCCAGGCTAGGGCCTCCCACAATGAGCAGTTCTTC. Its protein product is CASSQARASHNEQFF. Combining the CDR3 with reference TRBV7-9 and TRBJ2-1 gives the whole variable domain DTGVSQNPRHKITKRGQNVTFRCDPISEHNRLYWYRQTLGQGPEFLTYFQNEAQLEKSRLLSDRFSAERPKGSFSTLEIQRTEQGDSAMYLCASSQARASHNEQFFGPGTRLTVL.

The sample holds many counts of this clonotype. Here the CDR3 DNA reads TGTGCCAGCAGCCCCCCCTGGGGACAGATTAATTCACCCCTCCACTTT. It yields the protein CASSPPWGQINSPLHF. The rearrangement uses TRBV28 and TRBJ1-6, with TRBD1 matching over 7 bases. The junction had 11 bases not matched to a gene; V was cut back by 6 bases and J by 6 bases. Per the germline V gene, CDR1 is MDHEN and CDR2 is SYDVKM. This CDR3 has 16 amino acids. The full variable domain, in which reference TRBV28 and TRBJ1-6 provide the parts outside the CDR3, is DVKVTQSSRYLVKRTGEKVFLECVQDMDHENMFWYRQDPGLGLRLIYFSYDVKMKEKGDIPEGYSVSREKKERFSLILESASTNQTSMYLCASSPPWGQINSPLHFGNGTRLTVT.